The 9 T cell receptor beta chains reported below all come from one sample, sequenced in a study of blood T cell repertoires in COVID-19. The table came from immunoSEQ multiplex PCR; TCRdb's copy has only in-frame clones and leaves some out. The table records hundreds of thousands of clones, more than 75% of them present only once. Sample: PBMCs or T cells enriched from blood (not recorded which). Receptor source: a woman in her forties or fifties who had recovered from COVID-19.

The chain is built from TRBV19 and TRBJ2-7, with D tentatively TRBD1 (6 bases). Germline V gene lookup returns CDR1 LNHDA and CDR2 SQIVND (reference sequence). The length of the CDR3 is 18 residues. V gave up 3 bases and J gave up 9 bases, with 30 bases separating them. The CDR3 here is CASSMSTGFSRNPIRQYF. In DNA form, the CDR3 reads TGTGCCAGTAGTATGAGTACAGGGTTTTCGCGGAACCCTATAAGGCAGTACTTC. Looking up the rest from reference TRBV19 and TRBJ2-7 gives the full variable domain: DGGITQSPKYLFRKEGQNVTLSCEQNLNHDAMYWYRQDPGQGLRLIYYSQIVNDFQKGDIAEGYSVSREKKESFPLTVTSAQKNPTAFYLCASSMSTGFSRNPIRQYFGPGTRLTVT.

V is TRBV30 and J is TRBJ1-1, with TRBD1 matching 9 bases. The trim removed 7 bases at V and 0 bases at J, leaving 9 bases unmatched. CDR3 size: 15 residues. Germline assignment: CDR1 GTSNPN and CDR2 SVGIG (reference sequence). The chain's CDR3 is CASPGRQGVNTEAFF. For the CDR3, the DNA is TGTGCCTCCCCGGGACGACAGGGGGTGAACACTGAAGCTTTCTTT.

J is TRBJ1-5 and V is TRBV24-1; 7 bases line up with TRBD1. The CDR3 runs 16 residues. Germline V gene sequence: CDR1 KGHDR, CDR2 SFDVKD. The trim removed 3 bases at V and 0 bases at J, leaving 4 bases unmatched. The CDR3 is CATSDHRGPSNQPQHF. In DNA form, the CDR3 reads TGTGCCACCAGTGATCACAGGGGTCCTAGCAATCAGCCCCAGCATTTT.

This chain joins TRBV4-1 and TRBJ1-4, with D perhaps matching TRBD1 (6 bases). The CDR3 has 14 amino acids. V was clipped by 2 bases and J by 14 bases, with 18 bases between them. The germline CDR1 and CDR2 sequences are MGHRA and YSYEKL. CDR3 amino acids: CASSQSTGSVKLFF. CDR3 DNA sequence: TGCGCCAGCAGCCAAAGTACAGGGTCAGTAAAGCTGTTTTTT.

The chain couples TRBV6-2 or TRBV6-3 to TRBJ1-2; TRBD1 is a possible D gene (5 bases). This CDR3 has 16 amino acids. Between the trimmed V and J ends, which lost 2 bases and 8 bases, there was a span of 21 bases. Germline V gene data show CDR1 as MNHEY and CDR2 as SVGEGT. In DNA, the CDR3 is TGTGCCAGCAGTTACAGCCGGGGGAGGACTGCAGGGGGCTACACCTTC. It is translated as CASSYSRGRTAGGYTF.

The chain recombines TRBV5-4 with TRBJ2-3, with D tentatively TRBD2 (6 bases). V was cut by 2 bases and J by 5 bases, with 15 bases left in between. This CDR3 has 15 amino acids. Germline V gene lookup returns CDR1 SGHNT and CDR2 YYREEE (reference sequence). CDR3 DNA: TGTGCCAGCAGCTTATTGGGGAGGAAGAGAGATACGCAGTATTTT. Its protein is CASSLLGRKRDTQYF. Full variable domain (missing parts from reference TRBV5-4 and TRBJ2-3): ETGVTQSPTHLIKTRGQQVTLRCSSQSGHNTVSWYQQALGQGPQFIFQYYREEENGRGNFPPRFSGLQFPNYSSELNVNALELDDSALYLCASSLLGRKRDTQYFGPGTRLTVL.

V gene TRBV12-3 or TRBV12-4 combines with J gene TRBJ2-2, with D unresolved. V was cut by 6 bases and J by 3 bases, with 5 bases left in between. The CDR3 consists of 12 residues. CDR3 amino acids: CASRLYTGELFF. CDR3 bases: TGTGCCAGCAGACTGTACACCGGGGAGCTGTTTTTT.

For this clone: The same CDR3 can be traced to other DNA sequences in this sample. The DNA for the CDR3 is TGTGCCAGCTCACCCACCGAGTTAGCCAAAAACATTCAGTACTTC. Translating gives CASSPTELAKNIQYF. V is TRBV18 and J is TRBJ2-4; D remains unclear. Deletions cut 3 bases from V and 0 bases from J, with 9 bases between. The CDR3 runs to 15 residues. The germline V gene has CDR1 KGHSH and CDR2 LQKENI.

The chain carries TRBV7-2 and TRBJ2-1, with D possibly TRBD1 on 6 matching bases. The germline gives CDR1 SGHTA, CDR2 FQGNSA. Trimming took off 5 bases at V and 8 bases at J, with 13 bases between the two ends. The CDR3 length is 13 residues. CDR3 amino acids: CASSPGQSDEQFF. CDR3 coding DNA: TGTGCCAGCAGCCCAGGACAGTCGGATGAGCAGTTCTTC.